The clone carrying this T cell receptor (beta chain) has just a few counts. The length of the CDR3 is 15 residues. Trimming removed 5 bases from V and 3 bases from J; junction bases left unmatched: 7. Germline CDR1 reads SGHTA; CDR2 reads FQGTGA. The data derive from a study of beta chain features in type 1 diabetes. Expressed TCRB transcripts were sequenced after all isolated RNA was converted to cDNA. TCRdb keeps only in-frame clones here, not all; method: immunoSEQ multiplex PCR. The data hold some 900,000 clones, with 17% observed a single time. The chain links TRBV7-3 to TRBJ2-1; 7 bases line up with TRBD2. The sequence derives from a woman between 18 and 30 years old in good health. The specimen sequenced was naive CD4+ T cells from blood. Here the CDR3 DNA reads TGTGCCAGCAGCGAGGGTGCTAGCGGCTACAATGAGCAGTTCTTC. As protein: CASSEGASGYNEQFF.